Sequencing of this T cell receptor (beta chain) was carried out in a study of control samples from healthy donors and cancer patients. Profiling relied on immunoSEQ multiplex PCR, and the TCRdb table lists in-frame clones only, not all of them. The sample lists approximately 170,000 clones, roughly 92% occurring once. This CDR3 comprises 12 residues. V was clipped by 6 bases and J by 0 bases, with 7 bases between them. Germline values: CDR1 SGHRS, CDR2 YFSETQ. The rearrangement uses TRBV5-1 and TRBJ2-7, with D possibly being TRBD2 (6 bases). The sample comprised blood. The receptor was derived from a woman between 25 and 40 years old in good health. The CDR3 DNA reads as TGCGCCAGCACGGGGGACTCCTACGAGCAGTACTTC. Protein product: CASTGDSYEQYF.